Shown below are 30 T cell receptor beta chains from a single sample sequenced in a study of T-cell reconstitution after alpha-beta-depleted transplantation in children. The TCRbeta library incorporated unique molecular identifiers. MiXCR was run by TCRdb on the PCR reads, yielding one entry per CDR3 protein. The sample includes hundreds of thousands of distinct CDR3 sequences, about a tenth of them seen just once. Specimen: PBMCs from the stem cell graft donor, collected from the stem cell graft. All receptors derive from a human donor who donated a stem cell graft to a child with acute lymphoblastic leukemia.

The V gene is TRBV18, the J gene TRBJ2-5; 11 bases fit TRBD2. The V segment lost 3 bases and the J segment 3 bases; nucleotides outside the gene matches: 6. CDR1 is KGHSH and CDR2 is LQKENI in the germline V gene. There are 16 residues in the CDR3. This chain's CDR3 is CASSPIGTSGKETQYF. The CDR3 nucleotides read TGTGCCAGCTCACCCATAGGGACTAGCGGCAAAGAGACCCAGTACTTC.

This clonotype has a count of ten or more. The J gene is TRBJ1-1, the V gene TRBV20-1; tentatively, D is TRBD1 (5 bases). The CDR3 length is 14 residues. The germline V gene encodes CDR1 DFQATT and CDR2 SNEGSKA (reference sequence). Trimming removed 2 bases from V and 3 bases from J, with 13 bases in between. The CDR3 DNA reads as TGCAGTGCTAGATTAAGGGGTCCAGACACTGAAGCTTTCTTT. Translation: CSARLRGPDTEAFF.

The table lists this clonotype with a few counts. The chain couples TRBV18 to TRBJ2-3; D is possibly TRBD1 (6 bases). The CDR3 runs to 18 residues. The germline V gene has CDR1 KGHSH and CDR2 LQKENI. V lost 2 bases, J lost 3 bases, and 21 bases lay in between. CDR3 coding DNA: TGTGCCAGCTCACCAACGTCCGTGGACAGCCTGATAACAGATACGCAGTATTTT. The encoded protein is CASSPTSVDSLITDTQYF.

This clonotype was counted ten times or more. The gene calls are TRBV10-3 and TRBJ2-6, with D perhaps given as TRBD1 or TRBD2 (5 bases each). Trimming stripped 1 base from V and 4 bases from J, with 17 bases between. The germline gives CDR1 ENHRY, CDR2 SYGVKD. The CDR3 covers 18 residues. CDR3 residues: CAISEWGERGSGANVLTF. Here the CDR3 DNA reads TGTGCCATCAGTGAGTGGGGCGAGCGAGGGTCAGGGGCCAACGTCCTGACTTTC.

This clonotype was seen only a few times. The chain is built from TRBV6-5 and TRBJ1-6, with TRBD1 matching over 10 bases. Germline CDR1 and CDR2: MNHEY and SVGAGI. The junction had 14 bases not matched to a gene; V was cut back by 2 bases and J by 10 bases. This CDR3 is 18 amino acids long. Here the CDR3 DNA reads TGTGCCAGCAGTTACGATCTAGGCGGGACAGGGGATCGATCACCCCTCCACTTT. This gives the protein CASSYDLGGTGDRSPLHF.

The rearrangement uses TRBV15 and TRBJ2-2; D ambiguous. Germline V gene sequence: CDR1 LNHNV, CDR2 YYDKDF (reference sequence). There are 14 residues in the CDR3. V shed 0 bases and J shed 3 bases, with 5 bases lying between them. The chain's CDR3 is CATSRDMDTGELFF. In DNA, the CDR3 is TGTGCCACCAGCAGAGATATGGACACCGGGGAGCTGTTTTTT.

A few counts support this clonotype. The J gene is TRBJ2-7, the V gene TRBV5-1, with D uncertain. CDR1 is SGHRS and CDR2 is YFSETQ in the germline V gene. The CDR3 totals 14 residues. V dropped 0 bases and J dropped 3 bases, with 10 bases sitting between them. CDR3 amino acids: CASSLAQNFYEQYF. Written as DNA, the CDR3 is TGCGCCAGCAGCTTGGCACAGAATTTCTACGAGCAGTACTTC.

J is TRBJ2-5 and V is TRBV30; either TRBD1 or TRBD2 may supply D (5 bases each). The length of the CDR3 is 11 residues. V was pared by 0 bases and J by 7 bases, with 6 bases between. Per germline, CDR1 GTSNPN and CDR2 SVGIG (reference sequence). The CDR3 region is CAWSVGGTQYF. CDR3 DNA: TGTGCCTGGAGTGTTGGGGGGACCCAGTACTTC. The full variable domain, in which reference TRBV30 and TRBJ2-5 provide the parts outside the CDR3, is SQTIHQWPATLVQPVGSPLSLECTVEGTSNPNLYWYRQAAGRGLQLLFYSVGIGQISSEVPQNLSASRPQDRQFILSSKKLLLSDSGFYLCAWSVGGTQYFGPGTRLLVL.

This clonotype was counted ten times or more. This rearrangement joins TRBV6-5 to TRBJ2-3; D uncertain. The CDR3 covers 14 residues. Germline assignment: CDR1 MNHEY and CDR2 SVGAGI. V gave up 0 bases and J gave up 2 bases, with 6 bases separating them. This CDR3 is CASSYSRFTDTQYF. CDR3 in DNA: TGTGCCAGCAGTTACTCTAGATTCACAGATACGCAGTATTTT.

Ten or more counts support this clonotype. This chain links TRBV12-3 or TRBV12-4 with TRBJ2-2; no definite D call. The CDR3 is made up of 13 amino acids. Deletions cut 5 bases from V and 8 bases from J, with 12 bases between. CDR3 protein: CASSPQVGGELFF. CDR3 sequence (DNA): TGTGCCAGCAGTCCGCAGGTCGGGGGGGAGCTGTTTTTT.

This clonotype was detected a few times. The chain uses TRBV5-1 and TRBJ2-2; 15 bases match TRBD2. Germline V gene sequence: CDR1 SGHRS, CDR2 YFSETQ. The CDR3 consists of 18 residues. V shed 4 bases and J 4 bases; nucleotides not matched to a gene: 8. The CDR3 nucleotides read TGCGCCAGCAGCATGGGGACTAGCGGGGGGCGTATCACCGGGGAGCTGTTTTTT. Translating it yields CASSMGTSGGRITGELFF.

V usage is TRBV4-2 and J usage is TRBJ1-1, with 8 bases fitting TRBD1. V lost 4 bases, J lost 0 bases, and 16 bases stayed unmatched. The CDR3 is 19 residues long. Germline CDR1 and CDR2: LGHNA and YNFKEQ. CDR3 amino acids: CASSPKIEDRAHMNTEAFF. As DNA, the CDR3 is TGTGCCAGCAGCCCCAAGATTGAGGACAGGGCTCACATGAACACTGAAGCTTTCTTT.

V and J are TRBV20-1 and TRBJ2-5, with TRBD2 matching over 9 bases. This CDR3 spans 16 amino acids. V was clipped by 0 bases and J by 4 bases; unmatched bases: 9. CDR1 is DFQATT, CDR2 SNEGSKA, per germline (reference sequence). CDR3 coding DNA: TGCAGTGCTAGAGATGCGGTAGCGGGGGCGGGAGAGACCCAGTACTTC. The encoded protein is CSARDAVAGAGETQYF.

This clonotype showed up many times. The genes are TRBV7-2 and TRBJ2-7, with a weak D call TRBD1 (6 bases). Germline CDR1 is SGHTA and CDR2 is FQGNSA. The length of the CDR3 is 16 residues. V was shortened by 3 bases and J by 0 bases, with 15 bases between the two germline ends. The CDR3 here is CASSLYRGLSSYEQYF. The DNA for the CDR3 is TGTGCCAGCAGCTTGTATAGGGGGTTGAGCTCCTACGAGCAGTACTTC.

V usage is TRBV20-1 and J usage is TRBJ2-1, with D perhaps given as TRBD1 or TRBD2 (5 bases each). V lost 0 bases and J 0 bases, leaving 18 bases between the germline ends. The CDR3 extends over 18 amino acids. CDR1 DFQATT and CDR2 SNEGSKA come from the germline V gene (reference sequence). The CDR3 loop reads CSARDLNLGRSSYNEQFF. Here the CDR3 DNA reads TGCAGTGCTAGAGACCTGAATTTGGGACGGAGCTCCTACAATGAGCAGTTCTTC.

This clonotype was counted between two and nine times. V is TRBV12-3 or TRBV12-4 and J is TRBJ1-2; D gene ambiguous. This CDR3 contains 12 residues. Trimming took off 0 bases at V and 6 bases at J, with 5 bases between the two ends. The CDR3 loop is CASSLAGNGYTF. In nucleotides, the CDR3 is TGTGCCAGCAGTTTAGCGGGGAATGGCTACACCTTC.

This clonotype was detected ten times or more. The V gene is TRBV11-2, the J gene TRBJ1-2, with a tentative D call TRBD1 (5 bases). The CDR3 covers 13 residues. Germline-derived CDR1 and CDR2 are SGHAT and FQNNGV. The V end was cut by 6 bases, the J end by 0 bases, with 8 bases between. CDR3 DNA: TGTGCCAGCAGAGACAGTTCTAACTATGGCTACACCTTC. This gives the protein CASRDSSNYGYTF. The full variable domain, with the rest looked up from reference TRBV11-2 and TRBJ1-2, is EAGVAQSPRYKIIEKRQSVAFWCNPISGHATLYWYQQILGQGPKLLIQFQNNGVVDDSQLPKDRFSAERLKGVDSTLKIQPAKLEDSAVYLCASRDSSNYGYTFGSGTRLTVV.

This clonotype showed up just a few times. The chain couples TRBV14 to TRBJ2-7, with D hard to call. Looked up from germline, CDR1 is SGHDN and CDR2 is FVKESK. V lost 4 bases to trimming and J lost 7 bases, with 14 bases between them. The CDR3 runs 13 residues. This CDR3 reads CASSPGVTREQYF. CDR3 bases: TGTGCCAGCAGCCCTGGGGTGACGAGGGAGCAGTACTTC.

In this sample, this clonotype turned up many times. This chain uses TRBV25-1 with TRBJ2-1; the D is unclear. Germline loops: CDR1 MGHDK, CDR2 SYGVNS. The CDR3 length is 12 residues. The ends were cut back, 1 base at V and 10 bases at J, with 8 bases in the middle. The CDR3 DNA is TGTGCCAGCAGTGAATCCTTTCGGGAGCAGTTCTTC. It codes for CASSESFREQFF.

Only a few counts were recorded for this clonotype. V is TRBV7-9 and J is TRBJ1-1, with D possibly TRBD1 on 6 matching bases. This CDR3 comprises 17 residues. Germline assignment: CDR1 SEHNR and CDR2 FQNEAQ (reference sequence). V lost 2 bases to trimming and J lost 0 bases, with 16 bases between them. The CDR3, as DNA: TGTGCCAGCAGCTTATTTAGTTCGGGACATATGAACACTGAAGCTTTCTTT. It codes for CASSLFSSGHMNTEAFF.

This chain links TRBV6-5 with TRBJ2-5, with D perhaps TRBD1 or TRBD2 (6 bases each). Trimming cost V 2 bases and J 4 bases, with 17 bases left between them. Germline CDR1 and CDR2: MNHEY and SVGAGI. The length of the CDR3 is 16 residues. CDR3 protein: CASSYESYTGAETQYF. CDR3 in DNA: TGTGCCAGCAGTTACGAGAGTTACACGGGGGCAGAGACCCAGTACTTC.

This clonotype occurred once. A much more abundant neighbour one base away suggests this may be a read error. The CDR3 does not close with the conserved phenylalanine or tryptophan, likely indicating a read error. This rearrangement joins TRBV7-9 to TRBJ2-7; D uncertain. The CDR3 loop spans 8 amino acids. Germline CDR1 is SEHNR and CDR2 is FQNEAQ (reference sequence). The ends were cut back, 7 bases at V and 5 bases at J, with 0 bases in the middle. CDR3 amino acids: CASNEQYS. CDR3 in DNA: TGTGCCAGCAACGAGCAGTACTCC.

This clonotype was observed a handful of times. V and J are TRBV27 and TRBJ2-7, with D perhaps being TRBD1 or TRBD2 (5 bases each). The germline V gene encodes CDR1 MNHEY and CDR2 SMNVEV (reference sequence). The CDR3 is 16 residues long. Trimming took 0 bases from V and 3 from J, leaving 15 bases between them. The CDR3 protein is CASSLSVRGLGYEQYF. DNA for the CDR3: TGTGCCAGCAGTTTATCGGTGAGGGGCCTTGGCTACGAGCAGTACTTC.

This clonotype was observed at least ten times. The chain recombines TRBV11-2 with TRBJ2-3, with 12 bases matching TRBD2. CDR3 length equals 18 residues. Germline-derived CDR1 and CDR2 are SGHAT and FQNNGV. The V and J ends lost 5 bases and 5 bases, in that order; junction bases with no gene match: 14. This CDR3 reads CASSPTSGGPFGKDTQYF. In DNA, the CDR3 is TGTGCCAGCAGCCCAACTAGCGGGGGGCCTTTTGGGAAAGATACGCAGTATTTT. Combining the CDR3 with reference TRBV11-2 and TRBJ2-3 gives the whole variable domain EAGVAQSPRYKIIEKRQSVAFWCNPISGHATLYWYQQILGQGPKLLIQFQNNGVVDDSQLPKDRFSAERLKGVDSTLKIQPAKLEDSAVYLCASSPTSGGPFGKDTQYFGPGTRLTVL.

About this clonotype itself: One end of the junction varies from germline; a read error may be responsible. The chain is built from TRBV20-1 and TRBJ2-7; 10 nucleotides line up with TRBD2. Germline CDR1 DFQATT, CDR2 SNEGSKA (reference sequence). The CDR3 covers 12 residues. CDR3 nucleotides: TGCAGGGTACTAGCGGGGCCGTACGAGCTGTACTTC. It translates to CRVLAGPYELYF.

The chain recombines TRBV11-2 with TRBJ2-5; the match to TRBD2 covers 13 bases. V dropped 2 bases and J dropped 1; count of bases not matched to a gene: 7. The V gene's germline CDR1 is SGHAT and CDR2 FQNNGV. The CDR3 is made up of 18 amino acids. The CDR3 reads CASSLRLAGGPSQETQYF. The CDR3 region has the DNA TGTGCCAGCAGCTTAAGACTAGCGGGGGGCCCCTCCCAAGAGACCCAGTACTTC.

V gene TRBV18 combines with J gene TRBJ2-2; D possibly corresponds to TRBD2 (6 bases). With 2 bases removed from V and 4 bases from J, the gap between germline ends came to 11 bases. Looked up from germline, CDR1 is KGHSH and CDR2 is LQKENI. CDR3 length equals 15 residues. The CDR3 is CASSPEGAGTGELFF. The DNA for the CDR3 is TGTGCCAGCTCACCAGAGGGAGCGGGCACCGGGGAGCTGTTTTTT.

The rearrangement uses TRBV2 and TRBJ2-1; 10 positions match TRBD1. From germline, CDR1 is SNHLY and CDR2 FYNNEI. V shed 10 bases and J 8 bases; nucleotides not matched to a gene: 17. This CDR3 has 16 residues. The CDR3 is CANFSTGTGVLDEQFF. The CDR3 region has the DNA TGTGCCAACTTCTCTACCGGGACAGGGGTTTTGGATGAGCAGTTCTTC.

This clonotype occurred a few times. The chain links TRBV12-3 or TRBV12-4 to TRBJ1-4; perhaps TRBD1 as D (6 bases). This CDR3 region has 13 residues. Trimming removed 6 bases from V and 5 bases from J, with 10 bases in between. CDR3 protein: CASRYQGNEKLFF. CDR3 in DNA: TGTGCCAGCAGATATCAGGGGAATGAAAAACTGTTTTTT.

This clonotype was observed a handful of times. The J gene is TRBJ1-1, the V gene TRBV6-5, with TRBD1 as a possible D gene (5 bases). Germline V gene data show CDR1 as MNHEY and CDR2 as SVGAGI. Between the trimmed V and J ends, which lost 1 base and 1 base, there was a span of 16 bases. CDR3 length: 17 residues. The CDR3 reads CASSYFPGTPENTEAFF. CDR3 nucleotide sequence: TGTGCCAGCAGTTACTTCCCCGGGACGCCAGAGAACACTGAAGCTTTCTTT.